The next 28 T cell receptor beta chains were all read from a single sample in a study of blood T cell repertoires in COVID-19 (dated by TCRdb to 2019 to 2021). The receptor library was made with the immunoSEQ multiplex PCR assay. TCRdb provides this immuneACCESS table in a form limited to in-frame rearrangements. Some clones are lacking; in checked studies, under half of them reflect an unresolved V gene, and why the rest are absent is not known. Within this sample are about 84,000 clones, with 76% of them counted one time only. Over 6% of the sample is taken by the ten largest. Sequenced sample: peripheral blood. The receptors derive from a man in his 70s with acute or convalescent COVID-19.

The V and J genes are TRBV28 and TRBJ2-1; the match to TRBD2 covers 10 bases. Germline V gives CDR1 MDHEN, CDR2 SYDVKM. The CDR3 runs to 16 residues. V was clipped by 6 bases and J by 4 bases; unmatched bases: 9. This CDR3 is CASSKGSSGGYNEQFF. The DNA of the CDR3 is TGTGCCAGCAGCAAAGGATCTAGCGGGGGATACAATGAGCAGTTCTTC. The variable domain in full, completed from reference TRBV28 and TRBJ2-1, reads DVKVTQSSRYLVKRTGEKVFLECVQDMDHENMFWYRQDPGLGLRLIYFSYDVKMKEKGDIPEGYSVSREKKERFSLILESASTNQTSMYLCASSKGSSGGYNEQFFGPGTRLTVL.

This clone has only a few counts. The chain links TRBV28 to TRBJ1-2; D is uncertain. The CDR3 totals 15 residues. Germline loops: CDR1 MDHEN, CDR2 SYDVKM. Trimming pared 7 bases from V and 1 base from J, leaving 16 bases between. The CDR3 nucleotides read TGTGCCAGCATGCTGACTCAAATGATTAACTATGGCTACACCTTC. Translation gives CASMLTQMINYGYTF.

The CDR3, as DNA: TGTGCCAGTAAAAGACTAGCGGGAGGGCCGGGGGAGCAGTTCTTC. Encoded protein: CASKRLAGGPGEQFF. The V gene is TRBV6-5, the J gene TRBJ2-1; 14 nucleotides align to TRBD2. Germline V gene lookup returns CDR1 MNHEY and CDR2 SVGAGI. CDR3 length: 15 residues. V gave up 9 bases and J gave up 10 bases; unmatched junction bases: 11.

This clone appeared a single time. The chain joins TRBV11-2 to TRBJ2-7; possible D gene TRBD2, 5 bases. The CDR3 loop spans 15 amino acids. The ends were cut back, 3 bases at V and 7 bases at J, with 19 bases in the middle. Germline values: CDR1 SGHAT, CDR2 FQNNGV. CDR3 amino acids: CASSFSGRQWEEQYF. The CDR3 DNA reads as TGTGCCAGCAGCTTTTCTGGGCGTCAGTGGGAGGAGCAGTACTTC.

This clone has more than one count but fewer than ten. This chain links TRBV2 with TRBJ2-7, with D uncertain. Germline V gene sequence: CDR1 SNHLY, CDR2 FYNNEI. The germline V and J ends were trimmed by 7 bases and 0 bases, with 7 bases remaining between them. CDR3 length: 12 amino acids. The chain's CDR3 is CASTYGSYEQYV. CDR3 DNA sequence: TGTGCCAGCACCTATGGCTCCTACGAGCAGTACGTC.

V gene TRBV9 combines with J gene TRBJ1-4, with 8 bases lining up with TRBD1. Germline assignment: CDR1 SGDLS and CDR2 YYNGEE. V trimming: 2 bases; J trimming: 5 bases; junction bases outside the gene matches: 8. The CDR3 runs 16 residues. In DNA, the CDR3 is TGTGCCAGCAGCGTGGGGGAGACAGGGGCAAATGAAAAACTGTTTTTT. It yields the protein CASSVGETGANEKLFF.

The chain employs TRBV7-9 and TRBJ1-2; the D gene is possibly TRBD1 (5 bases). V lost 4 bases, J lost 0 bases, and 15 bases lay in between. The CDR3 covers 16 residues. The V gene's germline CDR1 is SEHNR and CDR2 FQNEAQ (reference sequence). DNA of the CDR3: TGTGCCAGCAGCTCGGGTCGGGGGGACCCTAACTATGGCTACACCTTC. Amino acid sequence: CASSSGRGDPNYGYTF.

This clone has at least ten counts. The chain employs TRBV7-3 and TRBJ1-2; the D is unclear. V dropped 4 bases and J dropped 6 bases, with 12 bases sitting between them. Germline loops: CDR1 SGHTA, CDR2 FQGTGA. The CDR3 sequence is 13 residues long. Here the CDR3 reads CASSSATHDGYTF. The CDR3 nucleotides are TGTGCCAGCAGCTCAGCGACTCATGATGGCTACACCTTC.

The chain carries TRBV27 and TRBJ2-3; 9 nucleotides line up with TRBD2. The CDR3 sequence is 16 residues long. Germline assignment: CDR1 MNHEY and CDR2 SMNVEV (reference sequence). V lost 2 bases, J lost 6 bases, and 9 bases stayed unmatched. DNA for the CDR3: TGTGCCAGCAGTTTAAGTAGCGGGGGCCCACTGGATACGCAGTATTTT. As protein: CASSLSSGGPLDTQYF.

The chain's CDR3 is CASSQDRPGRTEAFF. The CDR3 DNA reads as TGCGCCAGCAGCCAAGACCGTCCAGGGAGGACTGAAGCTTTCTTT. The J gene is TRBJ1-1, the V gene TRBV4-1, with a possible D match to TRBD1 (5 bases). The germline V gene has CDR1 MGHRA and CDR2 YSYEKL. Trimming took 0 bases from V and 5 from J, leaving 13 bases between them. The CDR3 contains 15 residues.

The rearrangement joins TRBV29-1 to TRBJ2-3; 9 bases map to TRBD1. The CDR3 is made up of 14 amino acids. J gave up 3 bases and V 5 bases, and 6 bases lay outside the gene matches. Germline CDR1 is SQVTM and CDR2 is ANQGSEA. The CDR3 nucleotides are TGCAGCGTTCCGGACAGGGGAAAAACAGATACGCAGTATTTT. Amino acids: CSVPDRGKTDTQYF.

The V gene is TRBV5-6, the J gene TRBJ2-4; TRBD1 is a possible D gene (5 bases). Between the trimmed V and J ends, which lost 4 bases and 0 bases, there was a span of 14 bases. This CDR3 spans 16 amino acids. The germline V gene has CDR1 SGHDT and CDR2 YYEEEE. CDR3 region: CASSLTDYVAKNIQYF. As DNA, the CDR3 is TGTGCCAGCAGCCTGACAGATTACGTAGCCAAAAACATTCAGTACTTC.

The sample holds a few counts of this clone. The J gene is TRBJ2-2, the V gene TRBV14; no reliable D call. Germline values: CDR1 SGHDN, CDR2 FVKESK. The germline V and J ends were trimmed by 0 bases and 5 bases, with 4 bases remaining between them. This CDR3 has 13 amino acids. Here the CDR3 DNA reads TGTGCCAGCAGCCAAGATCATACCGGGGAGCTGTTTTTT. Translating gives CASSQDHTGELFF.

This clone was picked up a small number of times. The CDR3 reads CASSPGQGDTDTQYF. CDR3 nucleotide sequence: TGTGCCAGCAGCCCCGGACAGGGGGATACGGATACGCAGTATTTT. The V gene is TRBV11-1, the J gene TRBJ2-3; 10 nucleotides agree with TRBD1. Losses at the gene ends were 5 bases for V and 6 bases for J; bases not matched to a gene: 8. Per germline, CDR1 SGHAT and CDR2 FQDESV (reference sequence). The length of the CDR3 is 15 residues.

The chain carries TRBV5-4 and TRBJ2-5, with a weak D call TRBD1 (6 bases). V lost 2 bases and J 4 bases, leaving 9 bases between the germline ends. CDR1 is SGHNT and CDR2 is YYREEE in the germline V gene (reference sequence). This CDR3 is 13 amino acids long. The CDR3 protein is CASSFRGGETQYF. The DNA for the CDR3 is TGTGCCAGCAGCTTTAGAGGGGGAGAGACCCAGTACTTC.

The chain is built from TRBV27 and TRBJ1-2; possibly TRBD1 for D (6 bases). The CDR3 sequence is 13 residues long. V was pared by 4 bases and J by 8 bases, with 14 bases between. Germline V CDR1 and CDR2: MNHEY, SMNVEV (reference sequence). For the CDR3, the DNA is TGTGCCAGCAGTTCTCTAACGGGGGGCGGCTACACCTTC. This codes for CASSSLTGGGYTF.

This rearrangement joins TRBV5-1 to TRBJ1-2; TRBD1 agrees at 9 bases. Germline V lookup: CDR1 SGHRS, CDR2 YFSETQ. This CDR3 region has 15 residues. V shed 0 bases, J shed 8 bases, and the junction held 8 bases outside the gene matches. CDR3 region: CASSLALDRGQGYTF. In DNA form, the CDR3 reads TGCGCCAGCAGCTTGGCTCTGGACAGGGGACAGGGCTACACCTTC.

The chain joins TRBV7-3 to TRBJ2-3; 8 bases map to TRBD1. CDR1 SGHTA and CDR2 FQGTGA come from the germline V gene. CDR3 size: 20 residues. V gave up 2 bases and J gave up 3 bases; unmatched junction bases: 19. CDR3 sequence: CASSLGATGASFFWTDTQYF. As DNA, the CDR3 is TGTGCCAGCAGCTTAGGTGCGACAGGGGCCTCGTTTTTTTGGACAGATACGCAGTATTTT.

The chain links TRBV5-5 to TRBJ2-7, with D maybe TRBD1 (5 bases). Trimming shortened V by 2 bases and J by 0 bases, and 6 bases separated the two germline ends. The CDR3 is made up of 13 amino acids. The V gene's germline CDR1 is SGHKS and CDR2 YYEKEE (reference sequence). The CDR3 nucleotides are TGTGCCAGCAGCTTTGACAGCTCCTACGAGCAGTACTTC. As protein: CASSFDSSYEQYF. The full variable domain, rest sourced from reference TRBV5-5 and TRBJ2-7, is DAGVTQSPTHLIKTRGQQVTLRCSPISGHKSVSWYQQVLGQGPQFIFQYYEKEERGRGNFPDRFSARQFPNYSSELNVNALLLGDSALYLCASSFDSSYEQYFGPGTRLTVT.

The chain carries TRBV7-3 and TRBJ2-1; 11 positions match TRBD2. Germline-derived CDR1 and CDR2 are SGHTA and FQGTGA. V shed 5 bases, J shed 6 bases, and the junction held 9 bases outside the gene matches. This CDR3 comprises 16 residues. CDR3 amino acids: CASSASSGGESNEQFF. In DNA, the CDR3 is TGTGCCAGCAGCGCGAGTAGCGGGGGGGAGTCCAATGAGCAGTTCTTC.

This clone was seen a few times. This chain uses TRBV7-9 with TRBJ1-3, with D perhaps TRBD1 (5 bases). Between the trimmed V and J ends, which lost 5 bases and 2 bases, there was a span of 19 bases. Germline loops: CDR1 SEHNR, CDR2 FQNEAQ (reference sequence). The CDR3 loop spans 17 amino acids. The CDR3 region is CASSPGLGEVAGNTIYF. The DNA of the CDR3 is TGTGCCAGCAGCCCCGGCTTGGGGGAGGTTGCTGGAAACACCATATATTTT. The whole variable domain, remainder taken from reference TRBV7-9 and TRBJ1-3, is DTGVSQNPRHKITKRGQNVTFRCDPISEHNRLYWYRQTLGQGPEFLTYFQNEAQLEKSRLLSDRFSAERPKGSFSTLEIQRTEQGDSAMYLCASSPGLGEVAGNTIYFGEGSWLTVV.

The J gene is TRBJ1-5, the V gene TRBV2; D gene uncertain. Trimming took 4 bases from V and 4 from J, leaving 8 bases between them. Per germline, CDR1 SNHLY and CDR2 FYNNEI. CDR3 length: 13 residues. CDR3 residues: CASSVEGNQPQHF. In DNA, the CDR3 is TGTGCCAGCAGTGTGGAGGGAAATCAGCCCCAGCATTTT.

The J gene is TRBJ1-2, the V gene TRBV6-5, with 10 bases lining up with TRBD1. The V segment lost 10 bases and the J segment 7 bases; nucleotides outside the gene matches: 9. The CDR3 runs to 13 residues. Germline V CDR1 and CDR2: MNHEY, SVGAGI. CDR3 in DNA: TGTGCCACGGTCTGGGACAGGGGTACTGGCTACACCTTC. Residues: CATVWDRGTGYTF.

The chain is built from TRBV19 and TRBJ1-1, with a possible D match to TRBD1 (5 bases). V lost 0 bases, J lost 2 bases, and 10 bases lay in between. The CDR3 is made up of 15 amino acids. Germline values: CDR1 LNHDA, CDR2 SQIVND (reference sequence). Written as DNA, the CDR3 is TGTGCCAGTAGTATAGACGACAGAGGCAACACTGAAGCTTTCTTT. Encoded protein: CASSIDDRGNTEAFF.

The CDR3 is CASSSALGQENTEAFF. The CDR3 DNA reads as TGTGCCAGCAGCTCTGCCCTGGGACAGGAGAACACTGAAGCTTTCTTT. The chain combines TRBV5-5 with TRBJ1-1; 8 nucleotides align to TRBD1. Germline CDR1 reads SGHKS; CDR2 reads YYEKEE (reference sequence). V trimming: 3 bases; J trimming: 1 base; junction bases outside the gene matches: 8. The CDR3 runs 16 residues.

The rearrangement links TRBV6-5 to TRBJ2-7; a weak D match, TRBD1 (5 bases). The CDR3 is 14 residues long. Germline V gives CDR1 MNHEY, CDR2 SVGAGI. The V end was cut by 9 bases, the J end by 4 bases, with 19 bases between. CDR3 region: CASAPYQGGYEQYV. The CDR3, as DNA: TGTGCCAGTGCGCCATACCAGGGTGGGTACGAGCAGTACGTC.

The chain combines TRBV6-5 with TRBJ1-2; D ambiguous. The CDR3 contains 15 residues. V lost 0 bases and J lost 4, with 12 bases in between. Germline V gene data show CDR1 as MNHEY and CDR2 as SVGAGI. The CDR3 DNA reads TGTGCCAGCAGTTACTCGAAACTGCCCCCCTATGGCTACACCTTC. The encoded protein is CASSYSKLPPYGYTF.

The CDR3 coding sequence is TGTGCCAGCAGCTTAGACACAAACATTCAGTACTTC. This codes for CASSLDTNIQYF. The chain links TRBV7-2 to TRBJ2-4; D is unresolved. The CDR3 extends over 12 amino acids. Trimming shortened V by 1 base and J by 6 bases, and 4 bases separated the two germline ends. Germline-derived CDR1 and CDR2 are SGHTA and FQGNSA.